The clone carrying this TCR beta chain was observed a few times. This CDR3 region has 13 residues. With 6 bases clipped from V and 5 bases from J, the junction kept 3 bases outside the gene matches. The data were taken from a study of blood T cell repertoires in COVID-19. Across the study: Sites in the United States, Italy and Spain provided acute and convalescent COVID-19 samples. T cells, B-cell-depleted T cells, or PBMCs supplied cDNA or gDNA.

TCRdb's table, derived via immunoSEQ multiplex PCR, lists solely in-frame clones and lacks some. The sample records 200,000 to 250,000 clones, around 89% being singletons. Recruitment covered 20 to 25 US areas and drew participants whose ages spanned about 18 to 95 years. Donors in Cohort 3 counted as recovered after two negative PCRs, clearance, or symptom resolution. The sequence came from a woman in her 30s who had recovered from COVID-19. Sequences were obtained from PBMCs or T cells enriched from blood (not recorded which). The rearrangement links TRBV12-3 or TRBV12-4 to TRBJ1-2; 10 bases line up with TRBD1. The CDR3 DNA sequence: TGTGCCAGCAGGACAGGGGGCCTTTATGGCTACACCTTC. Its translation: CASRTGGLYGYTF.